These 15 T cell receptor beta chains originate from one sample sequenced in a study of OX40 agonist ivuxolimab in advanced cancers. The repertoire was sequenced with immunoSEQ multiplex PCR; TCRdb's copy has only in-frame clones and lacks some. This table has some 96,000 clones, about 89% appearing once. The source material was CD4+ or CD8+ T cells sorted from blood, sampled in a trial of the OX40 agonist ivuxolimab. All receptors derive from an adult with an advanced solid tumor such as melanoma, head and neck, liver or kidney cancer.

This clone showed up just a few times. J is TRBJ1-1 and V is TRBV19; no clear D. V shed 7 bases and J shed 3 bases, with 15 bases lying between them. Germline values: CDR1 LNHDA, CDR2 SQIVND (reference sequence). This CDR3 spans 14 amino acids. The DNA for the CDR3 is TGTGCCAGTAAAAAGGTTTATCTCGACACTGAAGCTTTCTTT. Protein product: CASKKVYLDTEAFF. Full variable domain (remainder filled in from reference TRBV19 and TRBJ1-1): DGGITQSPKYLFRKEGQNVTLSCEQNLNHDAMYWYRQDPGQGLRLIYYSQIVNDFQKGDIAEGYSVSREKKESFPLTVTSAQKNPTAFYLCASKKVYLDTEAFFGQGTRLTVV.

This chain connects TRBV10-2 to TRBJ1-1, with D hard to call. This CDR3 comprises 15 residues. Germline loops: CDR1 WSHSY, CDR2 SAAADI. V lost 2 bases and J lost 1, with 11 bases in between. This chain's CDR3 is CASSEPVYPNTEAFF. In DNA, the CDR3 is TGCGCCAGCAGTGAGCCGGTGTACCCGAACACTGAAGCTTTCTTT.

The V gene is TRBV28, the J gene TRBJ1-2; 9 nucleotides match TRBD1. The CDR3 length is 14 residues. Trimming cost V 5 bases and J 4 bases; bases outside gene matches: 5. Germline CDR1 MDHEN, CDR2 SYDVKM. As DNA, the CDR3 is TGTGCCAGCAGTCCCTCGGGACAGGGCTATGGCTACACCTTC. It is translated as CASSPSGQGYGYTF.

V gene TRBV27 combines with J gene TRBJ2-2, with 7 positions matching TRBD2. Trimming removed 0 bases from V and 3 bases from J; junction bases left unmatched: 4. The CDR3 is 16 amino acids. Germline CDR1 and CDR2: MNHEY and SMNVEV (reference sequence). CDR3 bases: TGTGCCAGCAGTTTATCGGGCGGGAGCTACACCGGGGAGCTGTTTTTT. The encoded protein is CASSLSGGSYTGELFF.

The chain combines TRBV30 with TRBJ2-6; possibly TRBD2 for D (6 bases). The CDR3 is 17 amino acids. V was shortened by 0 bases and J by 1 base, with 13 bases between the two germline ends. The germline gives CDR1 GTSNPN, CDR2 SVGIG (reference sequence). CDR3 in amino acids: CAWSVRAGPSGANVLTF. CDR3 in DNA: TGTGCCTGGAGTGTGAGGGCGGGACCGTCTGGGGCCAACGTCCTGACTTTC.

The chain joins TRBV6-1 to TRBJ2-7; the match to TRBD1 covers 7 bases. Germline CDR1 and CDR2: MNHNS and SASEGT. The CDR3 has 12 residues. The V and J ends lost 5 bases and 5 bases, in that order; junction bases with no gene match: 3. The CDR3 protein is CASSWDRHEQYF. For the CDR3, the DNA is TGTGCCAGCAGTTGGGACAGACACGAGCAGTACTTC.

The chain couples TRBV6-1 to TRBJ1-1; D gene unclear. V was pared by 6 bases and J by 0 bases, with 8 bases between. CDR1 and CDR2 from the germline V gene are MNHNS and SASEGT. The CDR3 has 13 residues. The chain's CDR3 is CASRDIMNTEAFF. The CDR3 DNA sequence: TGTGCCAGCAGAGACATAATGAACACTGAAGCTTTCTTT.

Concerning this clone: One junction end disagrees with the germline gene, perhaps due to a read error. The chain carries TRBV5-6 and TRBJ2-1; the match to TRBD1 covers 7 bases. The V gene's germline CDR1 is SGHDT and CDR2 YYEEEE. This CDR3 spans 11 amino acids. CDR3 region: CASSFTGQAIF. The DNA of the CDR3 is TGTGCCAGCAGCTTCACCGGACAGGCAATCTTC.

The V and J genes are TRBV9 and TRBJ1-4; 8 nucleotides match TRBD1. This CDR3 spans 14 amino acids. Germline CDR1 SGDLS, CDR2 YYNGEE. V was pared by 0 bases and J by 7 bases, with 2 bases of the junction left unmatched. CDR3 sequence: CASSVAGTGEKLFF. CDR3 nucleotides: TGTGCCAGCAGCGTAGCTGGGACAGGTGAAAAACTGTTTTTT.

This CDR3 reads CASSTIQGAANEKLFF. Here the CDR3 DNA reads TGTGCCAGCTCGACGATACAGGGGGCTGCTAATGAAAAACTGTTTTTT. The gene calls are TRBV18 and TRBJ1-4; 9 bases align to TRBD1. The V gene's germline CDR1 is KGHSH and CDR2 LQKENI. This CDR3 has 16 residues. V lost 6 bases and J lost 3; bases outside the gene matches: 8.

CDR3 in amino acids: CASRETSGRWNPFF. In nucleotides, the CDR3 is TGTGCCAGCAGAGAGACTAGCGGGAGGTGGAATCCGTTCTTC. This chain links TRBV2 with TRBJ2-1; 13 bases align to TRBD2. The germline CDR1 and CDR2 sequences are SNHLY and FYNNEI. V lost 6 bases to trimming and J lost 15 bases; unmatched junction nucleotides: 11. The CDR3 loop spans 14 amino acids.

The V and J genes are TRBV10-2 and TRBJ1-1; 8 bases line up with TRBD1. This CDR3 is built from 14 residues. V lost 8 bases and J lost 2; bases outside the gene matches: 7. The germline V gene has CDR1 WSHSY and CDR2 SAAADI. CDR3 DNA sequence: TGCGCCAGCGGAATGGGACAGGAAAACACTGAAGCTTTCTTT. It encodes CASGMGQENTEAFF.

The chain joins TRBV6-1 to TRBJ2-3, with D possibly matching TRBD2 (5 bases). Germline V gene sequence: CDR1 MNHNS, CDR2 SASEGT. V lost 3 bases, J lost 1 base, and 11 bases lay in between. CDR3 length equals 15 residues. The CDR3 coding sequence is TGTGCCAGCAGTGATTGGGGAGTGGGCACAGATACGCAGTATTTT. Its translation: CASSDWGVGTDTQYF.

Here the CDR3 DNA reads TGTGCCAGCCTTTCAATTGGGAATGAGCAGTTCTTC. Translating it yields CASLSIGNEQFF. This rearrangement joins TRBV28 to TRBJ2-1; D is uncertain. V lost 8 bases, J lost 7 bases, and 12 bases lay in between. The CDR3 extends over 12 amino acids. CDR1 is MDHEN and CDR2 is SYDVKM in the germline V gene.

The chain joins TRBV5-6 to TRBJ1-2; TRBD1 matches at 9 bases. The CDR3 runs 15 residues. V dropped 4 bases and J dropped 3; count of bases not matched to a gene: 7. The germline V gene encodes CDR1 SGHDT and CDR2 YYEEEE. CDR3 region: CASSRLDRGDYGYTF. The CDR3 nucleotides read TGTGCCAGCAGCAGACTAGACAGGGGGGACTATGGCTACACCTTC.